This TCR beta chain was recovered during a study of siplizumab effects on memory and regulatory T cells. Some clones are missing from TCRdb's copy, which holds only in-frame ones; the method was immunoSEQ multiplex PCR. The sample yields approximately 9,600 clones, 43% seen once. There are a few counts of this clone. Its antigen is currently unknown. Over a period of around six days at 37 degrees C, the mixed lymphocyte reaction cells were cocultured. The V gene's germline CDR1 is MNHNY and CDR2 SVGAGI (reference sequence). The CDR3 totals 14 residues. V lost 0 bases and J lost 1, with 6 bases in between.

The TCR was taken from a human donor in good health; the cells came from an allogeneic mixed lymphocyte reaction. V usage is TRBV6-6 and J usage is TRBJ1-1; D call uncertain. The sequencing sample was made of CFSE-low (dividing) CD8+ T cells sorted from an allogeneic mixed lymphocyte reaction. CDR3 in DNA: TGTGCCAGCAGTTACTCTCCAGGGAACACTGAAGCTTTCTTT. Translated: CASSYSPGNTEAFF.